These 14 T cell receptor beta chains share one sample of origin, sequenced in a study of blood T cell repertoires in COVID-19. The table came from immunoSEQ multiplex PCR; TCRdb's copy has only in-frame clones and leaves some out. In the table there are 230,000 or so clones, roughly 87% of which are singletons. What was sequenced was peripheral blood. These receptors came from a man in his forties or fifties with active or convalescent COVID-19.

The chain is built from TRBV18 and TRBJ1-4; possibly TRBD1 for D (5 bases). The CDR3 length is 11 residues. CDR1 and CDR2 from the germline V gene are KGHSH and LQKENI. V lost 2 bases and J 14 bases, leaving 9 bases between the germline ends. CDR3 bases: TGTGCCAGCTCACCAAACAGGTCGCTGTTTTTT. This encodes CASSPNRSLFF.

The chain uses TRBV7-9 and TRBJ2-2; D is perhaps TRBD1 (6 bases). The CDR3 consists of 16 residues. The germline gives CDR1 SEHNR, CDR2 FQNEAQ (reference sequence). Deletions cut 5 bases from V and 3 bases from J, with 16 bases between. Here the CDR3 reads CASSPPLTGDTGELFF. The CDR3 DNA is TGTGCCAGCAGCCCCCCTTTGACAGGCGACACCGGGGAGCTGTTTTTT.

The rearrangement links TRBV5-1 to TRBJ2-1; 7 bases align to TRBD2. This CDR3 has 16 amino acids. With 0 bases clipped from V and 10 bases from J, the junction kept 13 bases outside the gene matches. The germline CDR1 and CDR2 sequences are SGHRS and YFSETQ. CDR3 in DNA: TGCGCCAGCAGCTTGGAGGGTAGCGGGCCCCAGGGCGAGCAGTTCTTC. Its protein is CASSLEGSGPQGEQFF.

This clone was recorded a few times. The rearrangement uses TRBV7-9 and TRBJ1-2; D ambiguous. V was pared by 3 bases and J by 0 bases, with 8 bases between. Per germline, CDR1 SEHNR and CDR2 FQNEAQ (reference sequence). The CDR3 has 14 residues. The CDR3 DNA is TGTGCCAGCAGCTTCCCGGGGACTAACTATGGCTACACCTTC. Its translation: CASSFPGTNYGYTF.

The chain combines TRBV6-5 with TRBJ1-2; D unresolved. Trimming removed 4 bases at V and 4 bases at J, with 16 bases between. The CDR3 sequence is 15 residues long. Germline CDR1 reads MNHEY; CDR2 reads SVGAGI. The CDR3 DNA follows: TGTGCCAGCAGTTCTTCAACGGGTGTAGCCTATGGCTACACCTTC. Translating it yields CASSSSTGVAYGYTF.

The J gene is TRBJ1-4, the V gene TRBV25-1, with TRBD1 identical over 7 bases. Looked up from germline, CDR1 is MGHDK and CDR2 is SYGVNS. V gave up 3 bases and J gave up 6 bases; unmatched junction bases: 7. The CDR3 runs to 15 residues. CDR3 bases: TGTGCCAGCAGTGATGAGGGGGCGAGTGATGAAAAACTGTTTTTT. Translation: CASSDEGASDEKLFF.

The chain joins TRBV5-5 to TRBJ1-1; 7 positions match TRBD1. Germline CDR1 is SGHKS and CDR2 is YYEKEE (reference sequence). The CDR3 covers 15 residues. J was trimmed by 6 bases and V by 4 bases; bases with no gene match: 12. CDR3 in DNA: TGTGCCAGCAGCCGGATAGGACAGGTGGGAGCTGAAGCTTTCTTT. It codes for CASSRIGQVGAEAFF.

The chain carries TRBV5-1 and TRBJ2-7; maybe TRBD1 (6 bases). V lost 8 bases and J 5 bases, leaving 14 bases between the germline ends. The CDR3 is 12 amino acids. Germline CDR1 reads SGHRS; CDR2 reads YFSETQ. DNA of the CDR3: TGCGCCAGTCGCCAGGGGTTGAACGAGCAGTACTTC. It is translated as CASRQGLNEQYF.

J is TRBJ2-7 and V is TRBV27; no clear D gene. Trimming removed 3 bases at V and 6 bases at J, with 15 bases between. CDR1 is MNHEY and CDR2 is SMNVEV in the germline V gene (reference sequence). This CDR3 region has 14 residues. The CDR3 region is CASSFHTNPSEQYF. CDR3 DNA: TGTGCCAGCAGTTTTCATACAAACCCGTCCGAGCAGTACTTC.

The chain combines TRBV7-9 with TRBJ1-4; 7 positions match TRBD1. CDR1 SEHNR and CDR2 FQNEAQ come from the germline V gene (reference sequence). The CDR3 runs to 15 residues. V shed 4 bases, J shed 6 bases, and the junction held 8 bases outside the gene matches. CDR3 residues: CASSSVDREDEKLFF. The CDR3 DNA reads as TGTGCCAGCAGCTCGGTAGACAGGGAAGATGAAAAACTGTTTTTT.

V gene TRBV27 combines with J gene TRBJ2-5; 8 bases map to TRBD1. Trimming at V came to 5 bases and at J to 6 bases, leaving 11 bases not matched to a gene. The germline gives CDR1 MNHEY, CDR2 SMNVEV (reference sequence). The CDR3 spans 15 residues. CDR3 in amino acids: CASSLHGQGVKTQYF. Here the CDR3 DNA reads TGTGCCAGCAGTCTCCACGGACAGGGCGTAAAGACCCAGTACTTC.

V is TRBV19 and J is TRBJ1-1; TRBD1 matches at 9 bases. The CDR3 has 14 residues. Germline trimming cut 4 bases from V and 9 bases from J; bases unmatched to any gene: 9. Germline CDR1 is LNHDA and CDR2 is SQIVND (reference sequence). As DNA, the CDR3 is TGTGCCAGTAGTAGGACAGGGGCAGAAAGTCAAGCTTTCTTT. Amino acids: CASSRTGAESQAFF. Full variable domain (rest looked up from reference TRBV19 and TRBJ1-1): DGGITQSPKYLFRKEGQNVTLSCEQNLNHDAMYWYRQDPGQGLRLIYYSQIVNDFQKGDIAEGYSVSREKKESFPLTVTSAQKNPTAFYLCASSRTGAESQAFFGQGTRLTVV.

V usage is TRBV18 and J usage is TRBJ2-7, with TRBD1 as a possible D gene (6 bases). The V end was cut by 0 bases, the J end by 11 bases, with 17 bases between. The length of the CDR3 is 14 residues. CDR1 is KGHSH, CDR2 LQKENI, per germline. The CDR3 region is CASSPPEFIRGKYF. DNA for the CDR3: TGTGCCAGCTCACCACCGGAGTTCATAAGGGGGAAGTACTTC.

This clone occurred once. This chain links TRBV4-2 with TRBJ2-1, with 11 bases fitting TRBD2. The CDR3 has 16 amino acids. With 4 bases clipped from V and 4 bases from J, the junction kept 6 bases outside the gene matches. Per germline, CDR1 LGHNA and CDR2 YNFKEQ. The DNA for the CDR3 is TGTGCCAGCAGCCTCATGACTAGCGGGATTTACAATGAGCAGTTCTTC. Protein product: CASSLMTSGIYNEQFF.